This is a list of T cell receptor beta chains from one sample in a study of OX40 agonist ivuxolimab in advanced cancers. Measured with immunoSEQ multiplex PCR; TCRdb has only the in-frame clones, and not every one. The sample lists tens of thousands of clones, about 85% occurring once. This specimen was CD4+ or CD8+ T cells sorted from blood, taken in a trial of the OX40 agonist ivuxolimab. These receptors were taken from an adult with an advanced solid tumor such as melanoma, head and neck, liver or kidney cancer. Each CDR3 is given with its conserved first and last residue. D genes are given only for firm matches. The size of a clone is reported for some rows only, either as once, few or many, or as a class for expanded clones.

size	D	V	J	DNA	CDR3
NA	TRBD1	TRBV7-7	TRBJ2-5	TGTGCCAGCAGCGGTGGACAGGGGGCATGGGAGACCCAGTACTTC	CASSGGQGAWETQYF
NA	NA	TRBV29-1	TRBJ1-2	TGCAGCGTTGAAAAGGCGGATTATGGCTACACCTTC	CSVEKADYGYTF
once	NA	TRBV28	TRBJ2-2	TGTGCCAGCAGTTTATGGAGACAGATGAACACCGGGGAGCTGTTTTTT	CASSLWRQMNTGELFF
NA	NA	TRBV7-2	TRBJ1-4	TGTGCCAGCAGCTTAGGTAGGGGTCGCGAAAAACTGTTTTTT	CASSLGRGREKLFF
few	NA	TRBV5-6	TRBJ1-1	TGTGCCAGCAGTTTGTGGGGGGAAGCTTTCTTT	CASSLWGEAFF
once	TRBD1	TRBV7-9	TRBJ1-2	TGTGCCGGCACCGGGGCAGGGGGAGGCTACACCTTC	CAGTGAGGGYTF
NA	NA	TRBV12-5	TRBJ2-5	TGTGCTAGTGGTTTGAGGAGCTCGACCCAGTACTTC	CASGLRSSTQYF
NA	TRBD1	TRBV15	TRBJ1-1	TGTGCCACCAGCGTGGGACAGGGGACTGAAGCTTTCTTT	CATSVGQGTEAFF
NA	NA	TRBV5-1	TRBJ1-2	TGCGCCAGCAGCTTGGAGGGAGACGGCTACACCTTC	CASSLEGDGYTF
NA	NA	TRBV6-7	TRBJ1-2	TGTGCCAGCAGTTACTCTTGGTGGGGCTACACCTTC	CASSYSWWGYTF
NA	TRBD2	TRBV10-3	TRBJ2-1	TGTGCCATCAGTCAGGCTAGCGGGAGTTATGAGCAGTTCTTC	CAISQASGSYEQFF
once	TRBD2	TRBV19	TRBJ2-7	TGTGCCAGTAGGGAACGGGGAGCGGGAGGCCTCTACGAGCAGTACTTC	CASRERGAGGLYEQYF
NA	TRBD2	TRBV28	TRBJ2-2	TGTGCCAGCAGTTGGGCTAGCGGGATGCTCACCGGGGAGCTGTTTTTT	CASSWASGMLTGELFF
NA	TRBD2	TRBV5-1	TRBJ2-2	TGCGCCAGCAGCTTGGGCGGGAGTGCGAACACCGGGGAGCTGTTTTTT	CASSLGGSANTGELFF
NA	NA	TRBV6-1	TRBJ2-1	TGTGCCAGCAGTGAAGGTCTCCTTAGTCTTGAGCAGTTCTTC	CASSEGLLSLEQFF